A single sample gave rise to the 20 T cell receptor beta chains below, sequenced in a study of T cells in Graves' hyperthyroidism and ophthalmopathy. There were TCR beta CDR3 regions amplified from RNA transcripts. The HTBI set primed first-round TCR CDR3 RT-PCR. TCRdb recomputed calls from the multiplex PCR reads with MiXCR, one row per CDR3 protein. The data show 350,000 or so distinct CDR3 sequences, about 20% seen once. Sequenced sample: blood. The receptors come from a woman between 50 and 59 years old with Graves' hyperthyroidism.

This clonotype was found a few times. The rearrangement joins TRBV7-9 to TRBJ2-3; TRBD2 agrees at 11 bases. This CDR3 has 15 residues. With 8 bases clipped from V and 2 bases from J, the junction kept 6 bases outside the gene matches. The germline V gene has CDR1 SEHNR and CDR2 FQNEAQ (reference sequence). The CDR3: CASQGTSGYTDTQYF. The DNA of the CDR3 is TGTGCCAGCCAGGGGACTAGCGGATACACAGATACGCAGTATTTT.

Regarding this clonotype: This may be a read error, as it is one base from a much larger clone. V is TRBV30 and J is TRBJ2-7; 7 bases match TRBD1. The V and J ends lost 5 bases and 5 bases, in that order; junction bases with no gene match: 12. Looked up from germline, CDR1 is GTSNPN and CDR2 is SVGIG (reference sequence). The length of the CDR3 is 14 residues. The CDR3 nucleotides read TGTGCCTGGGAGGGGACAGCCAGCCCCAACGAGCAGTACTTC. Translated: CAWEGTASPNEQYF.

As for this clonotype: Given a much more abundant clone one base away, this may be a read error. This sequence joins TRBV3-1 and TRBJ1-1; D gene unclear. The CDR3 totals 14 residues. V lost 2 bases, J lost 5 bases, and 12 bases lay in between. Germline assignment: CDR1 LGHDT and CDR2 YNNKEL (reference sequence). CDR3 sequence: CASSQQEAQTEAFF. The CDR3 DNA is TGTGCCAGCAGCCAACAGGAGGCCCAAACTGAAGCTTTCTTT.

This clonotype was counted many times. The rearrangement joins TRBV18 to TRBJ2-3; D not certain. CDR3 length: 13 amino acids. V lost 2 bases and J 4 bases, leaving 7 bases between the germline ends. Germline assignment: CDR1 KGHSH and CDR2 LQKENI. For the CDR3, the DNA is TGTGCCAGCTCACCAATGTCTGCAGATACGCAGTATTTT. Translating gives CASSPMSADTQYF.

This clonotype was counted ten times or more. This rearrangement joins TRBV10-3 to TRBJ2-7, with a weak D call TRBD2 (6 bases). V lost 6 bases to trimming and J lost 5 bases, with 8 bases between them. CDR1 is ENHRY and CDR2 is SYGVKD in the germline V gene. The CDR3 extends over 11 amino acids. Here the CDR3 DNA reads TGTGCCATCAGGGGGGAGGACGAGCAGTACTTC. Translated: CAIRGEDEQYF.

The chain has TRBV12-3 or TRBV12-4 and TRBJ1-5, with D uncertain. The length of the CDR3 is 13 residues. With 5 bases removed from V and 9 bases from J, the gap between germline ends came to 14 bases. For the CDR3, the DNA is TGTGCCAGCAGTCAAAGGAGGGCGGGGCCCCAGCATTTT. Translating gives CASSQRRAGPQHF.

CDR3 in amino acids: CAIRPGNTEAFF. DNA for the CDR3: TGTGCCATCAGGCCGGGGAACACTGAAGCTTTCTTT. The V call is TRBV10-3, the J call TRBJ1-1; no clear D gene. Deletions cut 6 bases from V and 1 base from J, with 6 bases between. Germline assignment: CDR1 ENHRY and CDR2 SYGVKD. The CDR3 consists of 12 residues.

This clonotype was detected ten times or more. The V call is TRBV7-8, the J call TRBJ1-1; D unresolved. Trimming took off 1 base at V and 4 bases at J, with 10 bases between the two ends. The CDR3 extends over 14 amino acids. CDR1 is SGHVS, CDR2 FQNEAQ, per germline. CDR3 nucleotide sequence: TGTGCCAGCAGCTTAGTTGGGGATCCCACTGAAGCTTTCTTT. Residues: CASSLVGDPTEAFF.

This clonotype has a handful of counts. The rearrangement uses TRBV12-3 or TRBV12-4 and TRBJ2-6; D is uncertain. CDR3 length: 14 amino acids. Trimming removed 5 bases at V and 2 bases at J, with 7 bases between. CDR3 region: CASSQDPGANVLTF. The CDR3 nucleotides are TGTGCCAGCAGTCAAGACCCTGGGGCCAACGTCCTGACTTTC.

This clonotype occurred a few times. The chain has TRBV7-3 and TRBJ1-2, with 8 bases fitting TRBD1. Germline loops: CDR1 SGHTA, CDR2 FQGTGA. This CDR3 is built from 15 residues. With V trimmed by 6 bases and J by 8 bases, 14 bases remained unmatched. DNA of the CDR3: TGTGCCAGCAGGTTTGACCAGGGGGCGCTTAGCGGCTACACCTTC. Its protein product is CASRFDQGALSGYTF. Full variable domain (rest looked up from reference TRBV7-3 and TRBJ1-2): GAGVSQTPSNKVTEKGKYVELRCDPISGHTALYWYRQSLGQGPEFLIYFQGTGAADDSGLPNDRFFAVRPEGSVSTLKIQRTERGDSAVYLCASRFDQGALSGYTFGSGTRLTVV.

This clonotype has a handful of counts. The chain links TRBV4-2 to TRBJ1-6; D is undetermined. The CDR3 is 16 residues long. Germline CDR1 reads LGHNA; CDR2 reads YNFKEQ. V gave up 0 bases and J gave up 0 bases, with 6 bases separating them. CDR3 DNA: TGTGCCAGCAGCCAAGAACGGAGCTCCTATAATTCACCCCTCCACTTT. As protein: CASSQERSSYNSPLHF.

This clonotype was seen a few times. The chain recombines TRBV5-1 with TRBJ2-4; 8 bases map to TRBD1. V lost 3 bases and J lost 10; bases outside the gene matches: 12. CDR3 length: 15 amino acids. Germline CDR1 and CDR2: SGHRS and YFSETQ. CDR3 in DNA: TGCGCCAGCAGCTCCGCAGGGGGCCGCGAATCGATTCAGTACTTC. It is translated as CASSSAGGRESIQYF.

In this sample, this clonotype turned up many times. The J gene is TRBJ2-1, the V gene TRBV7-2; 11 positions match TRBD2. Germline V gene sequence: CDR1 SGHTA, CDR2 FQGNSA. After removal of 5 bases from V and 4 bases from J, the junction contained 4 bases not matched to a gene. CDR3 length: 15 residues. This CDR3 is CASSPRTSGYNEQFF. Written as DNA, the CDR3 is TGTGCCAGCAGCCCTCGGACTAGCGGGTACAATGAGCAGTTCTTC.

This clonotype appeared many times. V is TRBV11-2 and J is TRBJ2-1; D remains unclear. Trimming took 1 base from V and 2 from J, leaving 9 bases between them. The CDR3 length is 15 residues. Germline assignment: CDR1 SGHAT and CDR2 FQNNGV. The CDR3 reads CASSLAYLAYNEQFF. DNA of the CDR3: TGTGCCAGCAGCTTAGCCTACCTAGCCTACAATGAGCAGTTCTTC.

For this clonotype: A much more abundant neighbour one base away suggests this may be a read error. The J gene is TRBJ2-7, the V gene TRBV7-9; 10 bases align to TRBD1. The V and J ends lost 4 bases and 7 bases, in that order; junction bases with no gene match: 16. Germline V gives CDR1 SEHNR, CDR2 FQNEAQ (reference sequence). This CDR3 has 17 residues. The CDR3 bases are TGTGCCAGCAGCTCCTCCTCCCGGGACAGGGGTCTTAGGGAGCAGTACTTC. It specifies CASSSSSRDRGLREQYF.

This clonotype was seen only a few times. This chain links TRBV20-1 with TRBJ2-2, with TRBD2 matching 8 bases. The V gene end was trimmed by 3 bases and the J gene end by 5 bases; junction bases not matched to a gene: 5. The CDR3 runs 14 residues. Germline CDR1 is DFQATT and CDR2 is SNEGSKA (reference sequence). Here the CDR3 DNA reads TGCAGTGCTAGTAAGGCGGGGGGAACCGGGGAGCTGTTTTTT. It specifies CSASKAGGTGELFF.

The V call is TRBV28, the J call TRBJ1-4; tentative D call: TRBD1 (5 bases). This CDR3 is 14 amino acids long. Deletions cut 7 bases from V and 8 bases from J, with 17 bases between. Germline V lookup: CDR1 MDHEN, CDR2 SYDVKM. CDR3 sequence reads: CASTRSGEGEKLFF. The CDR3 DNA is TGTGCCAGCACTAGGTCAGGCGAGGGGGAAAAACTGTTTTTT.

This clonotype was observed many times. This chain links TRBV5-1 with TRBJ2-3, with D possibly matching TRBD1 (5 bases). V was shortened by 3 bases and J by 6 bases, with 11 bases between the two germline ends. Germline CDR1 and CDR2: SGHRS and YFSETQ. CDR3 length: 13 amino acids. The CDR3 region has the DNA TGCGCCAGCAGCTCAGGGATCGCGGATACGCAGTATTTT. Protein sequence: CASSSGIADTQYF.

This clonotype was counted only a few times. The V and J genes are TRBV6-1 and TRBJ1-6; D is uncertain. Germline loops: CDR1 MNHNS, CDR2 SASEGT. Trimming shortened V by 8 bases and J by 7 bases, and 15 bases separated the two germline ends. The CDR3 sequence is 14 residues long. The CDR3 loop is CASHLRPLNSPLHF. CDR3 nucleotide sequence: TGTGCCAGCCACTTGCGACCTTTAAATTCACCCCTCCACTTT.

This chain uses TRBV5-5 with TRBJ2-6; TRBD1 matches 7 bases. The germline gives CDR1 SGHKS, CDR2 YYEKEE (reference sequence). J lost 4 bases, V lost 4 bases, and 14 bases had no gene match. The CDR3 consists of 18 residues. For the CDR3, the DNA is TGTGCCAGCAGCGGAGAGACAGGGTGGAAATCCGGGGCCAACGTCCTGACTTTC. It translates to CASSGETGWKSGANVLTF.